This T cell receptor (beta chain) was sequenced during a study of T-cell reconstitution after alpha-beta-depleted transplantation in children. The study's findings and limits: A year had passed since transplant, and T-cell counts and diversity by then came mostly from newly produced T cells. As was reported, about two months after transplant, alpha-beta T cells came from several hundred expanded graft clones. TCRbeta diversity was high at day 60 in some patients (a result of surviving recipient T cells and thymic progenitors).

The CDR3 length is 15 residues. A library of TCRbeta sequences, prepared with unique molecular identifiers, was generated. TCRdb reprocessed the PCR reads via MiXCR and lists one record per CDR3 protein. The sample carries 250,000 to 300,000 distinct CDR3 sequences, roughly 9.1% recorded once. This clonotype was seen repeatedly, ten times or more. What it binds is not known. Sequencing used PBMCs, obtained before TCRalphabeta/CD19-depleted stem cell transplant. V and J are TRBV21-1 and TRBJ2-7; the table's D call, TRBD1, was not checked against the DNA. TRBV21-1 is listed as a pseudogene. This TCR came from a boy younger than two with acute myeloid leukemia, due to receive a stem cell transplant. The DNA for the CDR3 is TGTGCCAGCAGCACCAATTCCGGACAGTCCTACGAGCAGTACTTC. Translating gives CASSTNSGQSYEQYF.